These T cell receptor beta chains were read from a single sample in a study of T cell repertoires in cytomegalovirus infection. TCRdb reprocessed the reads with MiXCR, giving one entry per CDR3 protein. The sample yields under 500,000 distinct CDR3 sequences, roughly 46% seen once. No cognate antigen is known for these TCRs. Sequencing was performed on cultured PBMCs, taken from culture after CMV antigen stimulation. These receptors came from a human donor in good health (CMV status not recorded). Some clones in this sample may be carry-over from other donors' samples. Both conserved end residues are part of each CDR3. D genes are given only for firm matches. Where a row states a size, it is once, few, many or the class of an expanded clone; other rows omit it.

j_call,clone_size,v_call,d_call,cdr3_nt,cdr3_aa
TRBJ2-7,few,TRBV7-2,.,TGTGCCAGCAGCTTAATAGAGAGCTACGAGCAGTACTTC,CASSLIESYEQYF
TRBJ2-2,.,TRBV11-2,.,TGTGCCAGCAGCGTAAGCCTCCCGGACCTGGGGGAGCTGTTTTTT,CASSVSLPDLGELFF
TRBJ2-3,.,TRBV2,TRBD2,TGTGCCAGCAATCCTGACGGGGGGGTAGATACGCAGTATTTT,CASNPDGGVDTQYF
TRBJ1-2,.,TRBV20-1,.,TGCAGTGCTAGGCGGCCAGGGGATGGCTACACCTTC,CSARRPGDGYTF
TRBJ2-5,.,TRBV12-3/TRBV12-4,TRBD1,TGTGCCAGCAATCCGGGACAGGGAATAGAGACCCAGTACTTC,CASNPGQGIETQYF
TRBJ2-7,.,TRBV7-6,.,TGTGCCAGCAGCTTTTCGCTCGAGCAGTACTTC,CASSFSLEQYF
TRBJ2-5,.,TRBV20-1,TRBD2,TGCAGTGCTAGAGCCCCGGGGGGGCGGGAGACCCAGTACTTC,CSARAPGGRETQYF
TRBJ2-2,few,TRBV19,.,TGTGCCAGTCTCGACCCGAACACCGGGGAGCTGTTTTTT,CASLDPNTGELFF
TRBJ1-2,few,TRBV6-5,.,TGTGCCAGCAGTCAGGACAGTCTCGGGGGCTACACCTTC,CASSQDSLGGYTF
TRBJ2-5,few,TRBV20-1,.,TGCAGTGCTAGACAAGGACATCAAGAGACCCAGTACTTC,CSARQGHQETQYF
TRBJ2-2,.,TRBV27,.,TGTGCCAACAGTGTTGGGCCGGGCGGGGAGCTGTTTTTT,CANSVGPGGELFF
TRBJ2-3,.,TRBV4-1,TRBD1,TGCGCCAGCAGCCAAGATCTACCCGAGGACCCAAGGGGGCTGACGCAGTATTTT,CASSQDLPEDPRGLTQYF
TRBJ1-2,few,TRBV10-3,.,TGTGCCATCAAACCGAGGGCAGGGGAGGATGGCCACACCTTC,CAIKPRAGEDGHTF
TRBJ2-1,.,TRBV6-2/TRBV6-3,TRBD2,TGTGCCAGCAGTTCGTATAGCGGGAGGGCCCGGGGACGCAATGAGCAGTTCTTC,CASSSYSGRARGRNEQFF
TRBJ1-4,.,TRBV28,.,TGTGCCAGCAGTGGTGGCTCAACTAATGAAAAACTGTTTTTT,CASSGGSTNEKLFF
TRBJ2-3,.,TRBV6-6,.,TGTGCCAGCAGTACAGGGTCTGGGACGCAGTATTTT,CASSTGSGTQYF
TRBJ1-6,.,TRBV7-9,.,TGTGCCAGCAGCCCGTCGTTTGGTCGGGATTCACCCCTCCACTTT,CASSPSFGRDSPLHF
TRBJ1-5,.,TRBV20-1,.,TGCAGTGCTAGGGAGGCTAATGGCAATCAGCCCCAGCATTTT,CSAREANGNQPQHF
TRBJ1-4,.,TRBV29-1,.,TGCAGCGTTGCAGGACAGACTAATGAAAAACTGTTTTTT,CSVAGQTNEKLFF
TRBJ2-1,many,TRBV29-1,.,TGCAGCGTTGCGGGCGTCGGGAACACGGGCTACAATGAGCAGTTCTTC,CSVAGVGNTGYNEQFF
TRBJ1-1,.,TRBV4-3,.,TGCGCCAGCAGCCACTCGACAGGGAACACTGAAGCTTTCTTT,CASSHSTGNTEAFF
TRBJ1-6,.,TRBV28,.,TGTGCCAGCAGTTTCGTAAGTGGACCCCTCCACTTT,CASSFVSGPLHF
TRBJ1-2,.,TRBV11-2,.,TGTGCCAGCAGCTCACCCAGAGGATCCTATGGCTACACCTTC,CASSSPRGSYGYTF
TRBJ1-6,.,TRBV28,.,TGTGCCAGCAGCACATTGATGGATAATTCACCCCTCCACTTT,CASSTLMDNSPLHF
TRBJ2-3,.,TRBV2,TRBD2,TGTGCCAGCAACCAGCGGGAGGTGTCAGATACGCAGTATTTT,CASNQREVSDTQYF
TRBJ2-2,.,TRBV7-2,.,TGTGCCAGCAGCTTTGACCCCACCGGGGAGCTGTTTTTT,CASSFDPTGELFF
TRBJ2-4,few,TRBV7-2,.,TGTGCCAGCAGCGGGGGGCAGGGTTGGGGCATTCAGTACTTC,CASSGGQGWGIQYF
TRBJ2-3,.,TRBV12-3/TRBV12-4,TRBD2,TGTGCCAGCAGTCCCGGGACTAGGAGGGATACGCAGTATTTT,CASSPGTRRDTQYF
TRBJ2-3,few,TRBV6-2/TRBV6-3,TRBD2,TGTGCCAGCAGTGAATCGTTTACTAGCGGGAGGGTCCAGGATACGCAGTATTTT,CASSESFTSGRVQDTQYF
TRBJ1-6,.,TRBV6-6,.,TGTGCCAGCGACTTAGGGACCCATAATTCACCCCTCCACTTT,CASDLGTHNSPLHF
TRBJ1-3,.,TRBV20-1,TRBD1,TGCAGTGCTAGAGATGGTGTAGGGACAGGTGTCGGAAACACCATATATTTT,CSARDGVGTGVGNTIYF
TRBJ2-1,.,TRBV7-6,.,TGTGCCAGCAGCGTAGGCGTGGGCCCCTACAATGAGCAGTTCTTC,CASSVGVGPYNEQFF
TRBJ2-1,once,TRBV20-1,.,TGCAGTGCCCAGCGGGCAGGAATCAATGAGCAGTTCTTC,CSAQRAGINEQFF
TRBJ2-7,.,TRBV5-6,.,TGTGCCAGCAGCCGAAAAGGGGGGGTCGAGCAGTACTTC,CASSRKGGVEQYF
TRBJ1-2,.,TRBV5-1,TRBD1,TGCGCCAGCGAGCCCGGGACAGGGTTAGATGGCTACACCTTC,CASEPGTGLDGYTF
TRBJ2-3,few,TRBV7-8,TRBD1,TGTGCCAGCAGCTTAGTCCGGTACAGGGGGCAAGATACGCAGTATTTT,CASSLVRYRGQDTQYF
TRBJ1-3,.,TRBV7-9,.,TGTGCCAGCTCCAGGGCCCCTTCTGGAAACACCATATATTTT,CASSRAPSGNTIYF
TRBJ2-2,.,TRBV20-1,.,TGCAGTGCTAGAGTTATAGGACAGGCGTCGGGGGCCGGGGAGCTGTTTTTT,CSARVIGQASGAGELFF
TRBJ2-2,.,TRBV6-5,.,TGTGCCAGCGGTAATCAGTACACCGGGGAGCTGTTTTTT,CASGNQYTGELFF
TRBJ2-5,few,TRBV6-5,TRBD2,TGTGCCAGCAGCAAGCTTGGGGGGGGTCAAGAGACCCAGTACTTC,CASSKLGGGQETQYF
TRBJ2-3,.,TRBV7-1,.,TGTGCCAGCAGCCCCGCACCTAGCACAGATACGCAGTATTTT,CASSPAPSTDTQYF
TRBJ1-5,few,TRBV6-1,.,TGTGCCAGCAGTGAAAACAGCGATCAGCAGCCCCAGCATTTT,CASSENSDQQPQHF
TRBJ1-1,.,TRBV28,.,TGTGCCAGCAGTTTGTTATACATTATGAACACTGAAGCTTTCTTT,CASSLLYIMNTEAFF
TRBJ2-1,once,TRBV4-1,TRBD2,TGCGCCAGCACAGCCAGGATGAACGGGAGGTCCAACCCCGACTCCTACAATGAGCAGTTCTTC,CASTARMNGRSNPDSYNEQFF
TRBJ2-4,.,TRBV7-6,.,TGTGCCAGCAGCTTCCAGAGGGCCATTCAGTACTTC,CASSFQRAIQYF
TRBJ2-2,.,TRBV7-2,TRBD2,TGTGCCAGCAGCTTAGGGGCGGGAGGGCCCGGCACCGGGGAGCTGTTTTTT,CASSLGAGGPGTGELFF
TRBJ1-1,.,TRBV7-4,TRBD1,TGTGCCAGCAGCTTCGCCAGGGGGGGGAGGACTGAAGCTTTCTTT,CASSFARGGRTEAFF
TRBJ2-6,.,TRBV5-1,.,TGCGCCAGCAGCCCAGGGGCTGGGGCCAACGTCCTGACTTTC,CASSPGAGANVLTF
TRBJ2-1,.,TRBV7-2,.,TGTGCCAGCAGCTTAGCGGGGGGCGGTGAGCAGTTCTTC,CASSLAGGGEQFF
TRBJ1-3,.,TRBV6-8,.,TGTGCCAGCAGAGACGGGCGCCCTTCTGGAAACACCATATATTTT,CASRDGRPSGNTIYF